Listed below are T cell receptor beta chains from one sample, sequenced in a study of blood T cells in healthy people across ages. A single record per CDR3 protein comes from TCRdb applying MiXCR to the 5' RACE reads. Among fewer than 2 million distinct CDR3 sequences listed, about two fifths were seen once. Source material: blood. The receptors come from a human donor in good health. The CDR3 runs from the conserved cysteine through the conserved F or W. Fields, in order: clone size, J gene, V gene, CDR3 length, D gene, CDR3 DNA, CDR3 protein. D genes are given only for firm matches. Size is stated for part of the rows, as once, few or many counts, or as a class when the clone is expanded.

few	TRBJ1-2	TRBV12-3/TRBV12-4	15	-	TGTGCCAGCAGAACCGGGACAACCTCGAACTATGGCTACACCTTC	CASRTGTTSNYGYTF
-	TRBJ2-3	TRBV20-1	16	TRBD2	TGCAGTGCTTACTCTAGCGGGGGTCACCGGATAGATACGCAGTATTTT	CSAYSSGGHRIDTQYF
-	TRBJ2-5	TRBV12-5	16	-	TGTGCTAGTGGTTTGCAGGGGGGCCTTGGACAAGAGACCCAGTACTTC	CASGLQGGLGQETQYF
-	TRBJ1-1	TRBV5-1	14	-	TGCGCCAGCAGCTCGCAGGCCATGAACACTGAAGCTTTCTTT	CASSSQAMNTEAFF
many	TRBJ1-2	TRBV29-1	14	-	TGCAGCGTCTTAGGGACTGACAGCCGGAGGGGCTACACCTTC	CSVLGTDSRRGYTF
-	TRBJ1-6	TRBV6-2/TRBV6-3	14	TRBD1	TGTGCCAGCAGCGACAGGGACCGGGGATCACCCCTCCACTTT	CASSDRDRGSPLHF
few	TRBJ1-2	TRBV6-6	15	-	TGTGCCAGCAGTTACTCCGGGGGGCCGATTTATGGCTACACCTTC	CASSYSGGPIYGYTF
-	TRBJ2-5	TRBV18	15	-	TGTGCCAGCTCACCACCTGAAAGGTTCCAAGAGACCCAGTACTTC	CASSPPERFQETQYF
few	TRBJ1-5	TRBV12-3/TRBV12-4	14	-	TGTGCCAGCAGTTTAATTGGGTCCGGACAGCCCCAGCATTTT	CASSLIGSGQPQHF
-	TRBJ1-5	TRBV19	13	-	TGTGCCAGTAGGATTGAGGCCGATCAGCCCCAGCATTTT	CASRIEADQPQHF
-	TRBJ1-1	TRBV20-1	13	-	TGCAGTGCCCTCGTTCCGGGAAGCACTGAAGCTTTCTTT	CSALVPGSTEAFF
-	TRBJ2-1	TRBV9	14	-	TGTGCCAGCAGCGTACTGGGCGGGGTTCTTGAGCAGTTCTTC	CASSVLGGVLEQFF
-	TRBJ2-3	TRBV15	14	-	TGTGCCACCAGCAGCCAGGGAGACTCCTACGAGCAGTATTTT	CATSSQGDSYEQYF
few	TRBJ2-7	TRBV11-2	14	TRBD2	TGTGCCAGCAGCGTGACTAGCGGATCCTACGAGCAGTACTTC	CASSVTSGSYEQYF
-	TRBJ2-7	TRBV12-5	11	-	TGTGCTAGTGGTCCAGGGACAGAGCAGTACTTC	CASGPGTEQYF
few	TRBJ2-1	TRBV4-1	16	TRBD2	TGTGCCAGCAGCAGAGGGACTAGTCGCTCCTACAATGAGCAGTTCTTC	CASSRGTSRSYNEQFF
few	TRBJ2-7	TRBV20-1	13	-	TGCAGTACCGCCTATAATAGCCTCTACGAGCAGTACTTC	CSTAYNSLYEQYF
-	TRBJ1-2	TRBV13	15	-	TGTGCCAGCAGCTCCCTCCCCGGGAGGGCGCGTGGCTACACCTTC	CASSSLPGRARGYTF
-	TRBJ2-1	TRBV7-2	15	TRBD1	TGTGCCAGCAGTTATGCCGGGACAGGGACAAATGAGCAGTTCTTC	CASSYAGTGTNEQFF
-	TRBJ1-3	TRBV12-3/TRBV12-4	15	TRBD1	TGTGCCAGTAACCCAGGGACAGGGGGCGGAAGCACCATATATTTT	CASNPGTGGGSTIYF
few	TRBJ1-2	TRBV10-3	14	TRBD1	TGTGCCATCAAGTATGATCAGGGGGTCTATGGCTACACCTTC	CAIKYDQGVYGYTF
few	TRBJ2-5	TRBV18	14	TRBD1	TGTGCCAGCTCGCCAACTGGACAGGGCGAGACCCAGTACTTC	CASSPTGQGETQYF
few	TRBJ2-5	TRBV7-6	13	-	TGTGCCAGCAGAAAGGACGGGCAAGAGACCCAGTACTTC	CASRKDGQETQYF
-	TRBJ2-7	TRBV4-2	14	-	TGTGCCAGCAGCCAAATAGGTGGGGTCTACGAGCAGTACTTC	CASSQIGGVYEQYF
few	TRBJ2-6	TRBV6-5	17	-	TGTGCCAGCAGTTACTCGATTGGCCACTCTGGGGCCAACGTCCTGACTTTC	CASSYSIGHSGANVLTF
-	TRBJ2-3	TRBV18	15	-	TGTGCCAGCTCACCACCGAGATCCAGGCAAGATACGCAGTATTTT	CASSPPRSRQDTQYF
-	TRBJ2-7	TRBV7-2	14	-	TGTGCCAGCAAAAAATCTAAGTGGTTTGCCGAGCAGTACTTC	CASKKSKWFAEQYF
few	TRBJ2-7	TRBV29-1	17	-	TGCAGCGTTGAAGCGCCCAGGCAGGGCCTCATTGCCTACGAGCAGTACTTC	CSVEAPRQGLIAYEQYF
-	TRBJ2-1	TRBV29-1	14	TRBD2	TGCAGCGTTGAGGTGCTAGCGGGGGTCAATGAGCAGTTCTTC	CSVEVLAGVNEQFF
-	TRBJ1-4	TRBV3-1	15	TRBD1	TGTGCCAGCAGCCCAGGGGACAGGGCGGAGGAAAAACTGTTTTTT	CASSPGDRAEEKLFF
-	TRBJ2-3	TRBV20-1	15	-	TGCAGTGCCACCTCCCACGCAGGAACCACAGATACGCAGTATTTT	CSATSHAGTTDTQYF
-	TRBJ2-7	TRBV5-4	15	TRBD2	TGTGCCAGCAGCAAAGAGGGACTACTAACCTACGAGCAGTACTTC	CASSKEGLLTYEQYF
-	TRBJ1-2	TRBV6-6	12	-	TGTGCCAGCAGAGGGGGAAGAGATGGCTACACCTTC	CASRGGRDGYTF
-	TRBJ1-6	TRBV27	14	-	TGTGCCAGCAGGCCCGGGATAGAGGGTTCACCCCTCCACTTT	CASRPGIEGSPLHF
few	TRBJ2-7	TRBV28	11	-	TGTGCCGGCAGTCCCTCCTACGAGCAGTACTTC	CAGSPSYEQYF
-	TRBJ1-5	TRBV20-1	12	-	TGCAGTGCTAGGAGGTTAGGTCAGCCCCAGCATTTT	CSARRLGQPQHF
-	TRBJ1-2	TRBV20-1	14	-	TGCAGTGCTAGAAGGGGTGGGGTGCTCTATGGCTACACCTTC	CSARRGGVLYGYTF
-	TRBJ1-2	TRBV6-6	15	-	TGTGCCAGCAGTTACGGTTCTCTGGACGGCTATGGCTACACCTTC	CASSYGSLDGYGYTF
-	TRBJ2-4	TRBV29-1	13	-	TGCAGCGTTGAAGATGTTGGTTACAATGAGCAGTACTTC	CSVEDVGYNEQYF
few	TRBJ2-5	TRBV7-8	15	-	TGTGCCAGCAGCTTACACACTACTCCCTCCCGGGACCAGTACTTC	CASSLHTTPSRDQYF
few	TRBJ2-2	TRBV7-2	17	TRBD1	TGTGCCAGCAGACCTCATCACAGGGGGGCGAACACCGGGGAGCTGTTTTTT	CASRPHHRGANTGELFF
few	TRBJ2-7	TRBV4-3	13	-	TGCGCCAGCAGCCAAACCCGGTTCGGCGAGCAGTACTTC	CASSQTRFGEQYF
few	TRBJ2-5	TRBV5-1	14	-	TGCGCCAGCACCATCGGCTCCGTAACAGAGACCCAGTACTTC	CASTIGSVTETQYF
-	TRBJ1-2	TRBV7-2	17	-	TGTGCCAGCAGCTCCGAATTCAGTTCAGGGAGAAGCCATGGCTACACCTTC	CASSSEFSSGRSHGYTF
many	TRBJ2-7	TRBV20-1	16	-	TGCAGTGCTCTCCCGGGTCTCGGTCAAATCGGAAACGAGCAGTACTTC	CSALPGLGQIGNEQYF
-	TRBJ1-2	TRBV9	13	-	TGTGCCAGCAGCGTGAAACAGGGCTATGGCTACACCTTC	CASSVKQGYGYTF
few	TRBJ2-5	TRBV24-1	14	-	TGTGCCACCAGTGTGGAGAGCCCGGGGGAGACCCAGTACTTC	CATSVESPGETQYF
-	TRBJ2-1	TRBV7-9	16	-	TGTGCCAGCAGCTTGAGCTTTGGTGGTTCCTACAATGAGCAGTTCTTC	CASSLSFGGSYNEQFF
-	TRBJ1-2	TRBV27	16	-	TGTGCCAGCATCCCCTCGATGGGTGAGGAGTACTATGGCTACACCTTC	CASIPSMGEEYYGYTF
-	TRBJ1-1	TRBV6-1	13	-	TGTGCCAGCAGCGCGACAGCGAACACTGAAGCTTTCTTT	CASSATANTEAFF